The 25 T cell receptor beta chains in this list originate from one sample, sequenced in a study of monozygotic twins with cystic fibrosis. Repertoires were generated with immunoSEQ multiplex PCR, while TCRdb's copy carries only in-frame clones and drops some. The repertoire holds about 14,000 clones, with approximately 95% as singletons. The source material was blood. The origin of the receptors is a girl aged 2 to 10 with cystic fibrosis.

V gene TRBV9 combines with J gene TRBJ2-3, with TRBD1 matching 7 bases. The trim removed 7 bases at V and 0 bases at J, leaving 5 bases unmatched. The CDR3 covers 14 residues. Looked up from germline, CDR1 is SGDLS and CDR2 is YYNGEE. The DNA of the CDR3 is TGTGCCAGCGGGGACAGTCCTAGCACAGATACGCAGTATTTT. The encoded protein is CASGDSPSTDTQYF.

This clone was counted a single time. The V gene is TRBV7-9, the J gene TRBJ2-3; D is possibly TRBD2 (6 bases). The V gene's germline CDR1 is SEHNR and CDR2 FQNEAQ (reference sequence). Trimming took off 2 bases at V and 5 bases at J, with 11 bases between the two ends. The CDR3 totals 14 residues. CDR3 DNA sequence: TGTGCCAGCAGCTTAAACGGGGGTCAAGATACGCAGTATTTT. This sequence encodes CASSLNGGQDTQYF.

This chain links TRBV30 with TRBJ2-7, with D hard to call. The germline V gene encodes CDR1 GTSNPN and CDR2 SVGIG (reference sequence). This CDR3 has 16 amino acids. The germline V and J ends were trimmed by 2 bases and 2 bases, with 19 bases remaining between them. CDR3 sequence: CAWSPPYLGGTYEQYF. The CDR3 coding sequence is TGTGCCTGGAGTCCCCCCTATTTAGGCGGAACCTACGAGCAGTACTTC.

This chain connects TRBV9 to TRBJ1-1, with D maybe TRBD1 (5 bases). The germline V gene encodes CDR1 SGDLS and CDR2 YYNGEE. This CDR3 is built from 14 residues. V shed 0 bases and J shed 2 bases, with 8 bases lying between them. The CDR3 sequence is CASSVDGGNTEAFF. Written as DNA, the CDR3 is TGTGCCAGCAGCGTAGATGGGGGAAACACTGAAGCTTTCTTT.

This clone was picked up one time. J is TRBJ1-4 and V is TRBV7-2; D gene uncertain. The CDR3 is 15 amino acids. Trimming stripped 2 bases from V and 7 bases from J, with 14 bases between. Germline V lookup: CDR1 SGHTA, CDR2 FQGNSA. The CDR3 is CASSLYPDPAEKLFF. CDR3 nucleotides: TGTGCCAGCAGCTTATACCCGGACCCGGCTGAAAAACTGTTTTTT.

The count of this clone is one. V usage is TRBV4-1 and J usage is TRBJ2-3; weak D call: TRBD2 (5 bases). V was cut by 1 base and J by 6 bases, with 14 bases left in between. The CDR3 totals 15 residues. Germline CDR1 is MGHRA and CDR2 is YSYEKL. CDR3 sequence reads: CASSQGLSPPDTQYF. The CDR3 nucleotides read TGCGCCAGCAGCCAAGGACTAAGCCCTCCCGATACGCAGTATTTT.

This clone occurred once. The rearrangement joins TRBV7-9 to TRBJ1-2, with D unresolved. Germline V lookup: CDR1 SEHNR, CDR2 FQNEAQ (reference sequence). The CDR3 length is 13 residues. V lost 6 bases and J 4 bases, leaving 12 bases between the germline ends. CDR3 DNA: TGTGCCAGCAGTTCCCCAGGAGTCTATGGCTACACCTTC. Its protein is CASSSPGVYGYTF.

V is TRBV15 and J is TRBJ1-2; 8 nucleotides agree with TRBD1. V trimming: 8 bases; J trimming: 2 bases; junction bases outside the gene matches: 7. CDR1 and CDR2 (germline): LNHNV, YYDKDF (reference sequence). This CDR3 region has 14 residues. CDR3 region: CATSNRGWNYGYTF. CDR3 nucleotides: TGTGCCACCTCAAACAGGGGGTGGAACTATGGCTACACCTTC.

The V gene is TRBV6-5, the J gene TRBJ2-2; TRBD2 might be the D (6 bases). The CDR3 loop spans 14 amino acids. Trimming removed 7 bases at V and 5 bases at J, with 14 bases between. From germline, CDR1 is MNHEY and CDR2 SVGAGI. The CDR3 region is CASKLTSGTGELFF. The CDR3 DNA sequence: TGTGCCAGCAAACTGACTAGTGGGACCGGGGAGCTGTTTTTT.

The chain employs TRBV7-9 and TRBJ2-7; TRBD1 might be the D (6 bases). The CDR3 is made up of 16 amino acids. The V end lost 0 bases, the J end lost 1 base, and 13 bases lay between the germline ends. The germline V gene has CDR1 SEHNR and CDR2 FQNEAQ (reference sequence). CDR3 sequence (DNA): TGTGCCAGCAGCTTAGCTCCCTGGACAGATTCCTACGAGCAGTACTTC. It translates to CASSLAPWTDSYEQYF.

The rearrangement joins TRBV12-5 to TRBJ1-2; weak D call: TRBD1 (6 bases). CDR1 is LGHNT, CDR2 FRNRAP, per germline. CDR3 length: 15 residues. The V and J ends lost 3 bases and 4 bases respectively, with 15 bases between them. The CDR3 DNA follows: TGTGCTAGTGGTTTCCCCTCCTGGACAGCCTATGGCTACACCTTC. Protein product: CASGFPSWTAYGYTF.

This clone has just one count. This chain connects TRBV30 to TRBJ2-3; D perhaps matches TRBD2 (6 bases). The germline V gene encodes CDR1 GTSNPN and CDR2 SVGIG (reference sequence). The CDR3 spans 15 residues. Trimming took off 3 bases at V and 0 bases at J, with 13 bases between the two ends. CDR3 nucleotide sequence: TGTGCCTGGAGCCCCGGGGGAGCTAGCACAGATACGCAGTATTTT. Translated, it gives CAWSPGGASTDTQYF.

This chain joins TRBV30 and TRBJ2-6, with D uncertain. This CDR3 region has 16 residues. Germline values: CDR1 GTSNPN, CDR2 SVGIG (reference sequence). Trimming removed 3 bases at V and 2 bases at J, with 14 bases between. The CDR3 spells CAWRPRSFPGANVLTF. For the CDR3, the DNA is TGTGCCTGGAGACCAAGATCGTTCCCTGGGGCCAACGTCCTGACTTTC.

The V gene is TRBV18, the J gene TRBJ2-4; a weak D match, TRBD1 (6 bases). The V and J ends lost 6 bases and 0 bases respectively, with 12 bases between them. Germline V lookup: CDR1 KGHSH, CDR2 LQKENI. CDR3 length: 15 residues. The DNA of the CDR3 is TGTGCCAGCTCCCTGGGACATTTAGCCAAAAACATTCAGTACTTC. Its protein product is CASSLGHLAKNIQYF. The full variable domain, its missing parts supplied by reference TRBV18 and TRBJ2-4, is NAGVMQNPRHLVRRRGQEARLRCSPMKGHSHVYWYRQLPEEGLKFMVYLQKENIIDESGMPKERFSAEFPKEGPSILRIQQVVRGDSAAYFCASSLGHLAKNIQYFGAGTRLSVL.

The V call is TRBV7-9, the J call TRBJ2-7; D possibly corresponds to TRBD1 (7 bases). The CDR3 has 13 residues. CDR1 is SEHNR, CDR2 FQNEAQ, per germline (reference sequence). V lost 7 bases and J 0 bases, leaving 10 bases between the germline ends. The CDR3 DNA follows: TGTGCCAGCACGGGGGACAGCTCCTACGAGCAGTACTTC. It codes for CASTGDSSYEQYF.

This chain connects TRBV4-1 to TRBJ2-1; TRBD2 matches 7 bases. Trimming at V came to 1 base and at J to 5 bases, leaving 11 bases not matched to a gene. The CDR3 totals 17 residues. CDR1 MGHRA and CDR2 YSYEKL come from the germline V gene. CDR3 DNA: TGCGCCAGCAGCCAAGGGAATGGTGAGCGGGAAGACAATGAGCAGTTCTTC. It codes for CASSQGNGEREDNEQFF.

The V and J genes are TRBV7-9 and TRBJ1-4; the D gene is possibly TRBD1 (6 bases). This CDR3 is 15 amino acids long. Trimming removed 2 bases at V and 6 bases at J, with 13 bases between. Germline lookup yields CDR1 SEHNR and CDR2 FQNEAQ (reference sequence). The CDR3 DNA reads as TGTGCCAGCAGCTTATGGGGGCCTAGGGATGAAAAACTGTTTTTT. This codes for CASSLWGPRDEKLFF.

V usage is TRBV14 and J usage is TRBJ2-1; 10 bases are a match to TRBD2. Trimming cost V 4 bases and J 10 bases; bases outside gene matches: 13. CDR1 and CDR2 (germline): SGHDN, FVKESK. CDR3 size: 16 residues. The CDR3 is CASSPLAGAPVAEQFF. In nucleotides, the CDR3 is TGTGCCAGCAGCCCGCTAGCGGGAGCCCCGGTAGCCGAGCAGTTCTTC.

The chain is built from TRBV30 and TRBJ2-3, with 8 bases lining up with TRBD2. J gave up 3 bases and V 7 bases, and 3 bases lay outside the gene matches. Germline V CDR1 and CDR2: GTSNPN, SVGIG (reference sequence). CDR3 length equals 12 residues. The CDR3 DNA reads TGTGCCTATTCTAGCGGGACAGATACGCAGTATTTT. Translation gives CAYSSGTDTQYF.

The chain recombines TRBV7-9 with TRBJ2-7; D call uncertain. The CDR3 covers 14 residues. V was trimmed by 0 bases and J by 6 bases, leaving 12 bases between them. Germline V gives CDR1 SEHNR, CDR2 FQNEAQ (reference sequence). The CDR3 here is CASSLARAPSEQYF. The CDR3 DNA follows: TGTGCCAGCAGCTTAGCACGTGCCCCTTCCGAGCAGTACTTC.

The chain has TRBV7-9 and TRBJ2-1; D is unresolved. Trimming cost V 3 bases and J 10 bases, with 7 bases left between them. In germline, CDR1 is SEHNR, CDR2 FQNEAQ (reference sequence). This CDR3 is 11 amino acids long. The CDR3 region is CASSFPLEQFF. The DNA of the CDR3 is TGTGCCAGCAGCTTCCCATTGGAGCAGTTCTTC.

This chain uses TRBV11-2 with TRBJ2-7, with 7 bases matching TRBD2. Germline loops: CDR1 SGHAT, CDR2 FQNNGV. The V segment lost 1 base and the J segment 5 bases; nucleotides outside the gene matches: 8. CDR3 size: 15 residues. CDR3 DNA sequence: TGTGCCAGCAGCTTAGGTAACGGCGGGAGCGACGAGCAGTACTTC. Translating it yields CASSLGNGGSDEQYF. The complete variable domain, with remaining parts taken from reference TRBV11-2 and TRBJ2-7, reads EAGVAQSPRYKIIEKRQSVAFWCNPISGHATLYWYQQILGQGPKLLIQFQNNGVVDDSQLPKDRFSAERLKGVDSTLKIQPAKLEDSAVYLCASSLGNGGSDEQYFGPGTRLTVT.

The chain links TRBV6-1 to TRBJ1-5, with 7 bases aligning to TRBD1. CDR1 and CDR2 (germline): MNHNS, SASEGT. This CDR3 contains 17 residues. The V and J ends lost 2 bases and 6 bases, in that order; junction bases with no gene match: 13. CDR3 coding DNA: TGTGCCAGCAGTGAACTTAGCGGGACAGTGCAATCTCAGCCCCAGCATTTT. It yields the protein CASSELSGTVQSQPQHF.

The chain joins TRBV18 to TRBJ1-3; D remains unclear. Trimming took 6 bases from V and 3 from J, leaving 12 bases between them. The CDR3 loop spans 14 amino acids. Germline V gene sequence: CDR1 KGHSH, CDR2 LQKENI. The CDR3, as DNA: TGTGCCAGCTCCCCGGACGGAGATGGAAACACCATATATTTT. This codes for CASSPDGDGNTIYF.

The chain combines TRBV13 with TRBJ2-7, with D maybe TRBD2 (6 bases). CDR3 size: 16 residues. Germline values: CDR1 PRHDT, CDR2 FYEKMQ (reference sequence). Trimming cost V 5 bases and J 3 bases, with 20 bases left between them. DNA of the CDR3: TGTGCCAGCAGCACGAGGGAGTCTAGCGACTACTACGAGCAGTACTTC. Protein sequence: CASSTRESSDYYEQYF.